The 27 T cell receptor beta chains in this list originate from one sample, sequenced in a study of blood T cell repertoires in COVID-19. Assay: immunoSEQ multiplex PCR; the TCRdb copy retains only in-frame clones and omits some. The table includes 50,000 to 70,000 clones, over 75% detected once. Sequences were obtained from peripheral blood. Every receptor here comes from a woman aged 80 or over with active COVID-19.

The chain recombines TRBV7-9 with TRBJ2-3, with a weak D call TRBD1 (5 bases). The CDR3 has 13 amino acids. V was clipped by 4 bases and J by 9 bases, with 14 bases between them. CDR1 and CDR2 (germline): SEHNR, FQNEAQ (reference sequence). CDR3: CASSSLGEQTQYF. The DNA for the CDR3 is TGTGCCAGCAGCTCCTTAGGGGAACAAACGCAGTATTTT.

The chain combines TRBV19 with TRBJ2-1, with 10 bases lining up with TRBD2. The germline CDR1 and CDR2 sequences are LNHDA and SQIVND (reference sequence). The CDR3 loop spans 15 amino acids. V shed 3 bases and J 7 bases; nucleotides not matched to a gene: 6. The DNA for the CDR3 is TGTGCCAGTAGTATCCAGCGGGAGGGCGAAAATGAGCAGTTCTTC. Amino acid sequence: CASSIQREGENEQFF.

This clone was seen a single time. This chain uses TRBV6-5 with TRBJ2-2, with D unclear. CDR1 is MNHEY, CDR2 SVGAGI, per germline. CDR3 size: 13 residues. Trimming took 5 bases from V and 4 from J, leaving 8 bases between them. The CDR3 is CASSSQSTGELFF. CDR3 nucleotide sequence: TGTGCCAGCAGTAGTCAGTCCACCGGGGAGCTGTTTTTT.

The chain's CDR3 is CAWSAGKVGYTF. Written as DNA, the CDR3 is TGTGCCTGGAGTGCAGGGAAAGTCGGCTACACCTTC. This chain connects TRBV30 to TRBJ1-2; a weak D match, TRBD1 (5 bases). V lost 1 base to trimming and J lost 8 bases, with 11 bases between them. Looked up from germline, CDR1 is GTSNPN and CDR2 is SVGIG (reference sequence). The CDR3 runs to 12 residues. Supplemented by reference TRBV30 and TRBJ1-2, the full variable domain reads SQTIHQWPATLVQPVGSPLSLECTVEGTSNPNLYWYRQAAGRGLQLLFYSVGIGQISSEVPQNLSASRPQDRQFILSSKKLLLSDSGFYLCAWSAGKVGYTFGSGTRLTVV.

The rearrangement joins TRBV7-8 to TRBJ2-5, with TRBD2 matching over 8 bases. This CDR3 has 17 residues. The junction had 15 bases not matched to a gene; V was cut back by 4 bases and J by 5 bases. Germline V gene data show CDR1 as SGHVS and CDR2 as FQNEAQ. The CDR3 region has the DNA TGTGCCAGCAGCTCCACCCCTCCCGGGACTAGATGGGAGACCCAGTACTTC. Residues: CASSSTPPGTRWETQYF. Complete variable domain (other parts from reference TRBV7-8 and TRBJ2-5): GAGVSQSPRYKVAKRGQDVALRCDPISGHVSLFWYQQALGQGPEFLTYFQNEAQLDKSGLPSDRFFAERPEGSVSTLKIQRTQQEDSAVYLCASSSTPPGTRWETQYFGPGTRLLVL.

This clone has only a few counts. V and J are TRBV11-3 and TRBJ2-2, with D tentatively TRBD2 (6 bases). The CDR3 sequence is 15 residues long. V was trimmed by 1 base and J by 6 bases, leaving 12 bases between them. Germline V gene sequence: CDR1 SGHNT, CDR2 YENEEA. The CDR3 sequence is CASSLGASAAGELFF. The CDR3 nucleotides are TGTGCCAGCAGCTTAGGGGCTAGCGCCGCCGGGGAGCTGTTTTTT.

The CDR3 DNA reads as TGTGCCAGCAGTGTGTCCGCGTCCTACAATGAGCAGTTCTTC. Translated, it gives CASSVSASYNEQFF. The genes are TRBV2 and TRBJ2-1, with D unresolved. The CDR3 has 14 amino acids. V dropped 4 bases and J dropped 1 base, with 8 bases sitting between them. CDR1 is SNHLY, CDR2 FYNNEI, per germline.

The chain is built from TRBV11-2 and TRBJ1-2, with a possible D match to TRBD1 (6 bases). The V gene lost 1 base and the J gene lost 2 bases, with 14 bases spanning the gap. Germline lookup yields CDR1 SGHAT and CDR2 FQNNGV. This CDR3 contains 16 residues. CDR3 bases: TGTGCCAGCAGCTTAGTTGGGGGCTTGATGAACTATGGCTACACCTTC. Translation gives CASSLVGGLMNYGYTF.

A single count supports this clone. The V call is TRBV27, the J call TRBJ2-1; 12 positions agree with TRBD2. This CDR3 has 15 amino acids. Germline CDR1 MNHEY, CDR2 SMNVEV (reference sequence). After removal of 11 bases from V and 7 bases from J, the junction contained 12 bases not matched to a gene. Here the CDR3 DNA reads TGTGCCGGCGGCGGGACTAGCGGGTTGGATAATGAGCAGTTCTTC. Translating it yields CAGGGTSGLDNEQFF.

The rearrangement uses TRBV3-1 (or the pseudogene TRBV3-2) and TRBJ1-1, with TRBD1 as a possible D gene (5 bases). CDR1 and CDR2 from the germline V gene are LGHDT and YNNKEL (reference sequence). Trimming left V 4 bases short and J 4 bases short, with 16 bases between. The CDR3 has 15 residues. In DNA, the CDR3 is TGTGCCAGCAGCCTAGGGCAGGGATGGGGCACTGAAGCTTTCTTT. This gives the protein CASSLGQGWGTEAFF.

The gene calls are TRBV10-1 and TRBJ2-5; D is unresolved. Germline V gene sequence: CDR1 WNHNN, CDR2 SYGVQD (reference sequence). The CDR3 totals 13 residues. The germline V and J ends were trimmed by 2 bases and 0 bases, with 4 bases remaining between them. CDR3 nucleotides: TGCGCCAGCAGTGAGGGAGACCAAGAGACCCAGTACTTC. Amino acids: CASSEGDQETQYF.

The chain combines TRBV19 with TRBJ2-3; TRBD2 might be the D (6 bases). Looked up from germline, CDR1 is LNHDA and CDR2 is SQIVND (reference sequence). Between the trimmed V and J ends, which lost 5 bases and 4 bases, there was a span of 13 bases. CDR3 length: 14 amino acids. The CDR3 DNA reads TGTGCCAGTAGTTTCGGGGGTCGCCCAGATACGCAGTATTTT. It is translated as CASSFGGRPDTQYF. The full variable domain, in which reference TRBV19 and TRBJ2-3 provide the parts outside the CDR3, is DGGITQSPKYLFRKEGQNVTLSCEQNLNHDAMYWYRQDPGQGLRLIYYSQIVNDFQKGDIAEGYSVSREKKESFPLTVTSAQKNPTAFYLCASSFGGRPDTQYFGPGTRLTVL.

The V gene is TRBV5-1, the J gene TRBJ2-3, with 9 bases fitting TRBD1. CDR1 is SGHRS, CDR2 YFSETQ, per germline. This CDR3 has 16 residues. With V trimmed by 7 bases and J by 1 base, 10 bases remained unmatched. In nucleotides, the CDR3 is TGCGCCAGCGGCTATTCAAGGACAGGGGGCACAGATACGCAGTATTTT. Protein product: CASGYSRTGGTDTQYF.

This sequence joins TRBV2 and TRBJ2-3; TRBD2 matches at 9 bases. The J segment lost 6 bases and the V segment lost 5 bases, leaving 9 bases of the junction unmatched. CDR1 SNHLY and CDR2 FYNNEI come from the germline V gene. This CDR3 is built from 15 residues. The CDR3 loop reads CASSNLAGRGDTQYF. CDR3 bases: TGTGCCAGCAGTAACCTAGCGGGGAGGGGGGATACGCAGTATTTT.

About this clone itself: The DNA is omitted, as the CDR3 cannot be located on it reliably, and the CDR3 follows TCRdb's listing. The chain has TRBV20-1 and TRBJ1-2; the D call in the table, TRBD1, was not verified against the DNA. 12 amino acids form the CDR3, both terminal residues included. CDR1 and CDR2 from the germline V gene are DFQATT and SNEGSKA (reference sequence). The CDR3: CSASETVAGGTF.

This sequence joins TRBV3-1 (or the pseudogene TRBV3-2) and TRBJ2-3; D gene unclear. This CDR3 has 15 residues. The germline CDR1 and CDR2 sequences are LGHDT and YNNKEL (reference sequence). Between the trimmed V and J ends, which lost 2 bases and 6 bases, there was a span of 15 bases. CDR3 sequence (DNA): TGTGCCAGCAGCCAAAGGTTATTAGCCGCGGATACGCAGTATTTT. Translated, it gives CASSQRLLAADTQYF.

The chain carries TRBV4-1 and TRBJ1-1, with D unresolved. CDR3 size: 13 residues. Trimming took off 1 base at V and 5 bases at J, with 8 bases between the two ends. CDR1 and CDR2 from the germline V gene are MGHRA and YSYEKL. CDR3: CASSQVIITEAFF. CDR3 DNA: TGCGCCAGCAGCCAAGTTATTATAACTGAAGCTTTCTTT.

The J gene is TRBJ2-1, the V gene TRBV27; D possibly corresponds to TRBD2 (6 bases). CDR1 is MNHEY and CDR2 is SMNVEV in the germline V gene (reference sequence). Between the trimmed V and J ends, which lost 5 bases and 2 bases, there was a span of 10 bases. The CDR3 sequence is 14 residues long. The CDR3 here is CASSPGLPYNEQFF. As DNA, the CDR3 is TGTGCCAGCAGTCCGGGACTCCCCTACAATGAGCAGTTCTTC.

The rearrangement links TRBV11-2 to TRBJ2-7; 9 positions match TRBD2. The CDR3 is made up of 16 amino acids. Germline lookup yields CDR1 SGHAT and CDR2 FQNNGV. J was trimmed by 4 bases and V by 6 bases; bases with no gene match: 13. This CDR3 is CASRPFPLAGQYEQYF. As DNA, the CDR3 is TGTGCCAGCAGACCCTTCCCACTAGCGGGCCAGTACGAGCAGTACTTC.

This clone was counted between two and nine times. The V gene is TRBV3-1 (or the pseudogene TRBV3-2), the J gene TRBJ1-4; D is possibly TRBD1 (5 bases). The ends were cut back, 7 bases at V and 0 bases at J, with 12 bases in the middle. The germline gives CDR1 LGHDT, CDR2 YNNKEL (reference sequence). This CDR3 spans 15 amino acids. The CDR3 loop reads CASTRGGTTNEKLFF. For the CDR3, the DNA is TGTGCCAGCACCCGCGGGGGGACAACTAATGAAAAACTGTTTTTT.

This chain uses TRBV3-1 (or the pseudogene TRBV3-2) with TRBJ2-6; D gene ambiguous. Trimming took 0 bases from V and 0 from J, leaving 9 bases between them. Germline values: CDR1 LGHDT, CDR2 YNNKEL (reference sequence). The CDR3 runs to 17 residues. The CDR3 here is CASSQETSSSGANVLTF. The CDR3 nucleotides read TGTGCCAGCAGCCAAGAGACCTCTAGCTCTGGGGCCAACGTCCTGACTTTC.

The CDR3: CASSSAGLVYKRGSQYF. CDR3 nucleotide sequence: TGTGCCAGCAGCTCCGCGGGACTAGTGTATAAACGCGGTAGCCAGTACTTC. The chain carries TRBV7-6 and TRBJ2-5; 8 bases fit TRBD2. Germline loops: CDR1 SGHVS, CDR2 FNYEAQ. This CDR3 region has 17 residues. The V and J ends lost 4 bases and 10 bases, in that order; junction bases with no gene match: 20.

The table lists this clone with a few counts. This chain connects TRBV6-5 to TRBJ2-4; weak D call: TRBD1 (5 bases). This CDR3 is built from 14 residues. Germline assignment: CDR1 MNHEY and CDR2 SVGAGI. Trimming stripped 0 bases from V and 8 bases from J, with 11 bases between. The CDR3: CASSYSPGLDIQYF. For the CDR3, the DNA is TGTGCCAGCAGTTACTCCCCAGGGTTGGACATTCAGTACTTC.

The chain recombines TRBV7-9 with TRBJ1-3; D call uncertain. V lost 6 bases and J lost 6, with 12 bases in between. The CDR3 has 13 amino acids. Germline lookup yields CDR1 SEHNR and CDR2 FQNEAQ (reference sequence). The CDR3 DNA follows: TGTGCCAGCAGTTCCGGGGTGACAAACACCATATATTTT. This sequence encodes CASSSGVTNTIYF.

V usage is TRBV5-1 and J usage is TRBJ2-1, with D possibly being TRBD2 (5 bases). Germline CDR1 SGHRS, CDR2 YFSETQ. Trimming shortened V by 2 bases and J by 7 bases, and 13 bases separated the two germline ends. The CDR3 covers 14 residues. In DNA form, the CDR3 reads TGCGCCAGCAGCTTAACACTAGGTTTGAATGAGCAGTTCTTC. Its translation: CASSLTLGLNEQFF.

The count of this clone is one. The CDR3 protein is CASSTGVSGGAETQYF. The CDR3 nucleotides are TGTGCCAGCAGCACAGGGGTTAGCGGGGGGGCTGAGACCCAGTACTTC. The rearrangement uses TRBV11-2 and TRBJ2-5; 11 bases are a match to TRBD2. The CDR3 is 16 amino acids. Germline CDR1 is SGHAT and CDR2 is FQNNGV. V was clipped by 5 bases and J by 5 bases; unmatched bases: 10. Using reference TRBV11-2 and TRBJ2-5 for the parts outside the CDR3, the full variable domain is EAGVAQSPRYKIIEKRQSVAFWCNPISGHATLYWYQQILGQGPKLLIQFQNNGVVDDSQLPKDRFSAERLKGVDSTLKIQPAKLEDSAVYLCASSTGVSGGAETQYFGPGTRLLVL.

The CDR3 region is CASSKEGTSGRRGTGELFF. The CDR3 coding sequence is TGTGCCAGCAGCAAAGAAGGGACTAGCGGGAGGAGAGGTACCGGGGAGCTGTTTTTT. The chain couples TRBV21-1 to TRBJ2-2; the D segment call TRBD2 is taken from the table without a DNA check. TRBV21-1 constitutes a pseudogene. The CDR3 runs 19 residues.